A selection of T cell receptor beta chains follows, all from one sample in a study of regulatory T cells in long-lasting Graves disease. One entry per CDR3 protein, called by TCRdb with MiXCR from the multiplex PCR reads. The data hold more than 400,000 distinct CDR3 sequences, with about a sixth observed a single time. This sample was also put to use in a study of T cells in Graves' hyperthyroidism and ophthalmopathy.

The specimen comprised peripheral blood mononuclear cells (PBMCs), sampled at new diagnosis, from a patient treated with antithyroid drugs. The receptors shown here come from a middle-aged man with Graves disease. Both conserved end residues are part of each CDR3. The D gene is left open where the match is weak. The size entry is marked missing in some rows and otherwise reads once, few, many or a size class.

NA	TRBV6-1	few	TRBJ1-1	TGTGCCAGCAGTCCCTCTTTTGCCCGGTCCCGTGAAGCTTTCTTT	CASSPSFARSREAFF
NA	TRBV6-1	few	TRBJ1-2	TGTGCCAGCAGTGAAGATGCGGGCGACTCAAACTATGGCTACACCTTC	CASSEDAGDSNYGYTF
NA	TRBV19	NA	TRBJ2-1	TGTGCCAGTAGCCTAACGACCAGCGAGCCCTACAATGAGCAGTTCTTC	CASSLTTSEPYNEQFF
NA	TRBV5-1	NA	TRBJ2-1	TGCGCCAGCAGCTTACGGTCCTCAAACAATGAGCAGTTCTTC	CASSLRSSNNEQFF
TRBD2	TRBV28	many	TRBJ2-1	TGTGCCAGCAGTTTTGGGACTAGAGGTTGGAGGGAGCAGTTCTTC	CASSFGTRGWREQFF
TRBD1	TRBV7-2	many	TRBJ2-7	TGTGCCAGCAGCTTGGACAGGGAAAGAGACGAGCAGTACTTC	CASSLDRERDEQYF
TRBD2	TRBV12-3/TRBV12-4	many	TRBJ2-1	TGTGCCAGCAGCCCTCGCGGTAGCGGGAGAATGAATGAGCAGTTCTTC	CASSPRGSGRMNEQFF
NA	TRBV7-6	many	TRBJ2-5	TGTGCCAGCAGCTCCTGGGACTCGCTGTACCAAGAGACCCAGTACTTC	CASSSWDSLYQETQYF
NA	TRBV6-1	many	TRBJ1-1	TGTGCCAGCAGTGAGTTGACAGGAGAAGCTTTCTTT	CASSELTGEAFF
NA	TRBV20-1	many	TRBJ2-7	TGCAGTGCTGGGCCGGGTGGGGGTGACGAGCAGTACTTC	CSAGPGGGDEQYF
TRBD2	TRBV28	many	TRBJ2-1	TGTGCCAGCAGTGACGGGGGGAACCATGAGCAGTTCTTC	CASSDGGNHEQFF
NA	TRBV12-3/TRBV12-4	NA	TRBJ1-1	TGTGCCAGCAGTCCCCCCCGCACTGAAGCTTTCTTT	CASSPPRTEAFF
TRBD2	TRBV5-1	few	TRBJ2-5	TGCGCCAGCAGCGGGGGACTAGCGGGAGTCTGGGGAGAGACCCAGTACTTC	CASSGGLAGVWGETQYF
TRBD2	TRBV28	many	TRBJ2-2	TGTGCCAGCAGACCTACCACGGGACTAGCGGCGAACACCGGGGAGCTGTTTTTT	CASRPTTGLAANTGELFF
NA	TRBV2	few	TRBJ2-1	TGTGCCAGCATGGGACTCTACAATGAGCAGTTCTTC	CASMGLYNEQFF
NA	TRBV29-1	few	TRBJ2-1	TGCAGCGCAGATGCCGGTGAGCAGTTCTTC	CSADAGEQFF
TRBD1	TRBV27	many	TRBJ2-7	TGTGCCAGCAGTGCCCTGACAGGGTCAGGGAACGAGCAGTACTTC	CASSALTGSGNEQYF
NA	TRBV29-1	few	TRBJ1-6	TGCAGCGTTGAATTGAGCAGCGGCTCACCCCTCCACTTT	CSVELSSGSPLHF
NA	TRBV2	many	TRBJ2-1	TGTGCCAGCAGTGAATTTCTGTGGGGAGACAGTGACAATGAGCAGTTCTTC	CASSEFLWGDSDNEQFF
NA	TRBV20-1	NA	TRBJ2-7	TGCAGTGCCCAAGGCGGATTCGAGCAGTACTTC	CSAQGGFEQYF
TRBD2	TRBV28	many	TRBJ2-3	TGTGCCAGCAGTTTAGTTAGCGGGAACGCAGATACGCAGTATTTT	CASSLVSGNADTQYF
NA	TRBV12-3/TRBV12-4	few	TRBJ1-2	TGTGCCAGCAGCCAAACATGGGAGGGCTACACCTTC	CASSQTWEGYTF
TRBD1	TRBV5-1	many	TRBJ2-2	TGCGCCAGCAGCCAAGGGACAGGGGGAAGCACCGGGGAGCTGTTTTTT	CASSQGTGGSTGELFF
NA	TRBV5-1	many	TRBJ1-4	TGCGCCAGCAGCAGGACAAAAACCTACGGGGAAAAACTGTTTTTT	CASSRTKTYGEKLFF
NA	TRBV28	once	TRBJ2-5	TGTGCCAGCAGTTTAGGGGGGGGCGGCGGGACCCAGTACTTC	CASSLGGGGGTQYF
TRBD2	TRBV24-1	NA	TRBJ2-2	TGTGCCACAAAGAGCGGGAGGGATACCGGGGAGCTGTTTTTT	CATKSGRDTGELFF
TRBD1	TRBV12-3/TRBV12-4	many	TRBJ1-2	TGTGCCAGCAGTCTGACAGGGGGCGACTATGGCTACACCTTC	CASSLTGGDYGYTF
TRBD2	TRBV11-3	many	TRBJ2-1	TGTGCCAGCAGCCCGCCCCGACTAGCGGGGAACAATGAGCAGTTCTTC	CASSPPRLAGNNEQFF
TRBD2	TRBV27	many	TRBJ2-1	TGTGCCAGCAGTTTCGTGGCTAGCGGGAGGCATGAGCAGTTCTTC	CASSFVASGRHEQFF
NA	TRBV11-3	many	TRBJ2-2	TGTGCCAGCAGCTTCAATGTTGGGACAAACACCGGGGAGCTGTTTTTT	CASSFNVGTNTGELFF
NA	TRBV13	many	TRBJ2-3	TGTGCCAGCAGCTTAAAGGAAGATACGCAGTATTTT	CASSLKEDTQYF
NA	TRBV7-9	NA	TRBJ1-5	TGTGCCAGCAGCTTATCAGGGTCAGGACAGCCCCAGCATTTT	CASSLSGSGQPQHF
NA	TRBV15	few	TRBJ2-2	TGTGCCACCAGCAGGACTACCCGGAACACCGGGGAGCTGTTTTTT	CATSRTTRNTGELFF
NA	TRBV11-2	many	TRBJ1-1	TGTGCCAGCAGCCGGACACCTATGAACACTGAAGCTTTCTTT	CASSRTPMNTEAFF
NA	TRBV6-2/TRBV6-3	NA	TRBJ1-1	TGTGCCAGCAGTGTGGACAGTTTCGCTGAAGCTTTCTTT	CASSVDSFAEAFF
TRBD2	TRBV3-1	NA	TRBJ2-1	TGTGCCAGCAGCCAAGATGGGACTAGCTATGAGCAGTTCTTC	CASSQDGTSYEQFF
TRBD2	TRBV5-1	many	TRBJ2-3	TGCGCCAGCAGCACTCGACTAGCTTCTAGCACAGATACGCAGTATTTT	CASSTRLASSTDTQYF
NA	TRBV2	many	TRBJ2-6	TGTGCCAGCAGTGAAGACCCCTCTGGGGCCAACGTCCTGACTTTC	CASSEDPSGANVLTF
NA	TRBV5-1	many	TRBJ2-3	TGCGCCAGCAGCTTCCAGACCATACCGGATACGCAGTATTTT	CASSFQTIPDTQYF
NA	TRBV30	many	TRBJ1-1	TGTGCCTGGAGCGATATTGGCCTGACACTCTTGAACACTGAAGCTTTCTTT	CAWSDIGLTLLNTEAFF
TRBD2	TRBV6-2/TRBV6-3	few	TRBJ2-5	TGTGCCAGCAGTCGCCGGTCCGGGACTAGCGGAGAGGAGACCCAGTACTTC	CASSRRSGTSGEETQYF
TRBD1	TRBV12-5	NA	TRBJ1-1	TGTGCTAGTGGTTTGAACAGGGGAACTGAAGCTTTCTTT	CASGLNRGTEAFF
TRBD1	TRBV11-3	NA	TRBJ1-4	TGTGCCAGCAGCCAAGCAGGACAGGGCGGTTACGAAAAACTGTTTTTT	CASSQAGQGGYEKLFF
NA	TRBV5-5	NA	TRBJ1-4	TGTGCCAGCAGCTCTCAAGCGGGGACGGTGTTTTTT	CASSSQAGTVFF
NA	TRBV28	many	TRBJ2-5	TGTGCCAGCAGGTCAGGGCGGGAGACCCAGTACTTC	CASRSGRETQYF
NA	TRBV5-1	many	TRBJ1-1	TGCGCCAGCAGCTTAACAACAGGGAGAACTGAAGCTTTCTTT	CASSLTTGRTEAFF
NA	TRBV3-1	few	TRBJ2-5	TGTGCCAGCAGCCCCAGACAGACGTACCAAGAGACCCAGTACTTC	CASSPRQTYQETQYF
TRBD1	TRBV7-9	many	TRBJ1-4	TGTGCCAGCAGCTCGGCTGAGGGGGCTAAGGAAAAACTGTTTTTT	CASSSAEGAKEKLFF
NA	TRBV28	NA	TRBJ1-4	TGTGCCAGCAGTCCATGGGACGGAAATGAAAAACTGTTTTTT	CASSPWDGNEKLFF
NA	TRBV4-2	many	TRBJ2-3	TGTGCCAGCAGCCAAGATCAGGCAGCCGACACAGATACGCAGTATTTT	CASSQDQAADTDTQYF
NA	TRBV5-4	few	TRBJ2-5	TGTGCCAGCAGCTTGGATCCTTTCCAAGAGACCCAGTACTTC	CASSLDPFQETQYF
TRBD2	TRBV20-1	few	TRBJ2-5	TGCAGTGCTAGAGGAATAGCGGGAGGGCCGGCATGGCAAGAGACCCAGTACTTC	CSARGIAGGPAWQETQYF
NA	TRBV20-1	many	TRBJ2-1	TGCAGTGCTGTGACGGGACCACTCTACAATGAGCAGTTCTTC	CSAVTGPLYNEQFF
NA	TRBV28	many	TRBJ1-2	TGTGCCAGCAGTTTAATGGACAGAGCCCTTGGACACGGCTACACCTTC	CASSLMDRALGHGYTF
NA	TRBV3-1	many	TRBJ2-3	TGTGCCAGCAGCCAAGCAAATACGCAGTATTTT	CASSQANTQYF
NA	TRBV28	NA	TRBJ1-2	TGTGCCAGCAGTTTATCGACCGGGGGCAGGGGCTACACCTTC	CASSLSTGGRGYTF
TRBD2	TRBV20-1	NA	TRBJ2-3	TGCAGTGCTAGAGTAGGAGGGAAACTAGCGGGAGGTTCAGATACGCAGTATTTT	CSARVGGKLAGGSDTQYF